This T cell receptor (beta chain) derives from a study of T-cell reconstitution after alpha-beta-depleted transplantation in children. Points from the study as a whole: After one year, T-cell counts and TCRbeta diversity mostly came from new T cells. Several hundred graft clones that had expanded were reportedly the source of alpha-beta T cells about two months after transplant. At day 60, the high TCRbeta diversity found in some patients originated from recipient T cells and thymic progenitors that had survived.

Unique molecular identifiers were used in preparing the TCRbeta library. TCRdb ran MiXCR on the PCR reads and lists one entry per CDR3 protein. The sample gives approximately 300,000 distinct CDR3 sequences, approximately 7.3% of which show up once; about 9.1% is in the top ten. With 4 bases clipped from V and 4 bases from J, the junction kept 11 bases outside the gene matches. The germline gives CDR1 MNHNS, CDR2 SASEGT. The CDR3 loop spans 17 amino acids. This clonotype was observed many times. Its antigen remains unidentified. V gene TRBV6-1 combines with J gene TRBJ1-5, with 9 bases aligning to TRBD1. This clonotype originated in a female patient aged 2 to 10 who had a stem cell transplant for Fanconi anemia, so the T cells may come from the graft donor. This sample comprised peripheral blood, obtained 360 days after TCRalphabeta/CD19-depleted stem cell transplant. The CDR3 nucleotides are TGTGCCAGCAGTGCTTCTCCGGGACAGGGAAGAAATCAGCCCCAGCATTTT. Residues: CASSASPGQGRNQPQHF.